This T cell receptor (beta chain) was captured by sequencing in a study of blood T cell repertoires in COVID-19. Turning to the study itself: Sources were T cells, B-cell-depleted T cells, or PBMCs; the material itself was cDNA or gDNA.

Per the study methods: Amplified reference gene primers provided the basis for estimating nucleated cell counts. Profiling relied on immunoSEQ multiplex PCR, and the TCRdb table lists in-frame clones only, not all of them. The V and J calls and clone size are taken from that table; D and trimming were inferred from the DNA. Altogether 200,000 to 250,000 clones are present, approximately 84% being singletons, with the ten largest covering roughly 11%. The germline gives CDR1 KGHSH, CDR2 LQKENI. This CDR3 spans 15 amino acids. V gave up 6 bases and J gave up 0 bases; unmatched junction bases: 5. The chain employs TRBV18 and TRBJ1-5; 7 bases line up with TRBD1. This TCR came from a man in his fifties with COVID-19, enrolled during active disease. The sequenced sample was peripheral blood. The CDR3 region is CASSSGTASNQPQHF. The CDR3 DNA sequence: TGTGCCAGCTCCTCCGGGACAGCTAGCAATCAGCCCCAGCATTTT.